The 29 T cell receptor beta chains below were found in one sample sequenced in a study of shared clonotypes between healthy human individuals. Clones were read by immunoSEQ multiplex PCR, and TCRdb kept only the in-frame ones, dropping some. Among approximately 620,000 clones listed, 97% were seen once. The sample consisted of naive CD4+ T cells sorted from blood. Described subset: CD45RA+ positively selected. These receptors were taken from a woman under 40 in good health.

The rearrangement links TRBV19 to TRBJ1-1, with unresolved D. The CDR3 spans 12 residues. From germline, CDR1 is LNHDA and CDR2 SQIVND (reference sequence). V lost 7 bases and J 11 bases, leaving 17 bases between the germline ends. CDR3 residues: CASTLPGRSAFF. For the CDR3, the DNA is TGTGCCAGTACCCTCCCAGGAAGGAGCGCTTTCTTT.

The chain has TRBV28 and TRBJ1-1; D might be TRBD1 (6 bases). V was trimmed by 5 bases and J by 13 bases, leaving 23 bases between them. This CDR3 has 14 amino acids. Germline lookup yields CDR1 MDHEN and CDR2 SYDVKM. The CDR3 spells CASSPPGTPKQGFF. CDR3 nucleotide sequence: TGTGCCAGCAGTCCCCCCGGGACACCAAAACAGGGTTTCTTT. The full variable domain, with the rest looked up from reference TRBV28 and TRBJ1-1, is DVKVTQSSRYLVKRTGEKVFLECVQDMDHENMFWYRQDPGLGLRLIYFSYDVKMKEKGDIPEGYSVSREKKERFSLILESASTNQTSMYLCASSPPGTPKQGFFGQGTRLTVV.

The chain is built from TRBV18 and TRBJ2-7; 8 bases are a match to TRBD1. Germline trimming cut 5 bases from V and 6 bases from J; bases unmatched to any gene: 6. The CDR3 has 13 residues. Germline-derived CDR1 and CDR2 are KGHSH and LQKENI. The CDR3 DNA reads TGTGCCAGCTCAAATACAGGGGGGCGCGAGCAGTACTTC. It translates to CASSNTGGREQYF.

V usage is TRBV5-1 and J usage is TRBJ1-3, with D hard to call. The CDR3 consists of 16 residues. Germline CDR1 SGHRS, CDR2 YFSETQ. Trimming removed 4 bases from V and 0 bases from J, with 14 bases in between. CDR3 DNA sequence: TGCGCCAGCAGCCAGAGAACACCCGACTCTGGAAACACCATATATTTT. Its translation is CASSQRTPDSGNTIYF. The full variable domain, with the rest looked up from reference TRBV5-1 and TRBJ1-3, is KAGVTQTPRYLIKTRGQQVTLSCSPISGHRSVSWYQQTPGQGLQFLFEYFSETQRNKGNFPGRFSGRQFSNSRSEMNVSTLELGDSALYLCASSQRTPDSGNTIYFGEGSWLTVV.

The chain couples TRBV5-1 to TRBJ2-7; the D is unclear. CDR3 length: 13 amino acids. Germline CDR1 is SGHRS and CDR2 is YFSETQ. Trimming took 4 bases from V and 4 from J, leaving 12 bases between them. The CDR3 sequence: CASSGPGIYEQYF. The CDR3 DNA sequence: TGCGCCAGCAGCGGCCCTGGGATTTACGAGCAGTACTTC.

CDR3 region: CASSEATGFTEAFF. The CDR3 DNA reads as TGCGCCAGCAGCGAAGCCACAGGGTTCACTGAAGCTTTCTTT. This chain uses TRBV5-1 with TRBJ1-1, with a possible D match to TRBD1 (6 bases). The germline V gene encodes CDR1 SGHRS and CDR2 YFSETQ. The CDR3 has 14 amino acids. V lost 4 bases and J lost 4, with 14 bases in between.

The chain employs TRBV7-9 and TRBJ2-7, with a tentative D call TRBD2 (5 bases). The CDR3 runs 13 residues. Trimming stripped 4 bases from V and 1 base from J, with 8 bases between. Per the germline V gene, CDR1 is SEHNR and CDR2 is FQNEAQ (reference sequence). The CDR3 bases are TGTGCCAGCAGCTGGGAGCTGTCCTACGAGCAGTACTTC. It encodes CASSWELSYEQYF.

The rearrangement joins TRBV5-5 to TRBJ2-2, with unresolved D. Germline lookup yields CDR1 SGHKS and CDR2 YYEKEE (reference sequence). This CDR3 has 15 residues. V was trimmed by 6 bases and J by 2 bases, leaving 14 bases between them. The CDR3 protein is CASKPAGLNTGELFF. CDR3 coding DNA: TGTGCCAGCAAACCGGCCGGGCTAAACACCGGGGAGCTGTTTTTT.

CDR3 DNA sequence: TGTGCCAGCAGTTATTTTCACGGGGACACTGAAGCTTTCTTT. It is translated as CASSYFHGDTEAFF. The J gene is TRBJ1-1, the V gene TRBV6-5; D remains ambiguous. The CDR3 consists of 14 residues. The V end was cut by 3 bases, the J end by 3 bases, with 11 bases between. The V gene's germline CDR1 is MNHEY and CDR2 SVGAGI.

The chain uses TRBV19 and TRBJ1-5; D is uncertain. The CDR3 spans 15 residues. The germline V gene encodes CDR1 LNHDA and CDR2 SQIVND (reference sequence). Deletions cut 8 bases from V and 1 base from J, with 15 bases between. The CDR3 DNA reads TGTGCCAGTTCCTCGAGGGCGGGAAGCAATCAGCCCCAGCATTTT. As protein: CASSSRAGSNQPQHF.

The V call is TRBV29-1, the J call TRBJ1-1; D gene unclear. CDR3 length: 12 residues. Trimming stripped 3 bases from V and 2 bases from J, with 7 bases between. CDR1 is SQVTM, CDR2 ANQGSEA, per germline. This CDR3 reads CSVELLNTEAFF. DNA of the CDR3: TGCAGCGTTGAGCTCCTAAACACTGAAGCTTTCTTT.

The J gene is TRBJ2-1, the V gene TRBV6-6, with D perhaps TRBD2 (6 bases). Germline assignment: CDR1 MNHNY and CDR2 SVGAGI (reference sequence). The CDR3 spans 15 residues. Trimming took 2 bases from V and 7 from J, leaving 15 bases between them. This CDR3 reads CASSYGGTGGNEQFF. CDR3 bases: TGTGCCAGCAGTTACGGTGGGACTGGCGGAAATGAGCAGTTCTTC.

The V gene is TRBV7-8, the J gene TRBJ1-1; no firm D call. Germline V lookup: CDR1 SGHVS, CDR2 FQNEAQ. V dropped 2 bases and J dropped 5 bases, with 12 bases sitting between them. The CDR3 consists of 14 residues. The CDR3 reads CASSLTPSGTEAFF. The DNA of the CDR3 is TGTGCCAGCAGCTTAACGCCCTCGGGGACTGAAGCTTTCTTT.

V usage is TRBV7-6 and J usage is TRBJ2-5; tentative D call: TRBD1 (6 bases). CDR3 length equals 17 residues. Germline V gene sequence: CDR1 SGHVS, CDR2 FNYEAQ. V lost 3 bases and J lost 2, with 19 bases in between. The CDR3 DNA is TGTGCCAGCAGCTTTACAACCCCCACAGGGAGACAAGAGACCCAGTACTTC. It translates to CASSFTTPTGRQETQYF. The full variable domain, completed using reference TRBV7-6 and TRBJ2-5, is GAGVSQSPRYKVTKRGQDVALRCDPISGHVSLYWYRQALGQGPEFLTYFNYEAQQDKSGLPNDRFSAERPEGSISTLTIQRTEQRDSAMYRCASSFTTPTGRQETQYFGPGTRLLVL.

The rearrangement uses TRBV27 and TRBJ2-1; TRBD1 might be the D (6 bases). Deletions cut 5 bases from V and 7 bases from J, with 27 bases between. This CDR3 is built from 18 residues. Germline loops: CDR1 MNHEY, CDR2 SMNVEV (reference sequence). The CDR3 sequence is CASSPIIYLQGRMNEQFF. The DNA of the CDR3 is TGTGCCAGCAGTCCTATTATATATCTACAGGGTAGGATGAATGAGCAGTTCTTC.

This clone was detected once. The chain couples TRBV28 to TRBJ1-2; 8 bases are shared with TRBD1. CDR1 and CDR2 from the germline V gene are MDHEN and SYDVKM. Unmatched junction bases numbered 16, after V lost 6 bases and J lost 7 bases. This CDR3 contains 16 residues. The chain's CDR3 is CASSPAGGASYSGYTF. The CDR3 region has the DNA TGTGCCAGCAGCCCCGCAGGGGGCGCGTCTTACTCTGGCTACACCTTC.

The chain couples TRBV6-4 to TRBJ2-6; unclear D gene. In germline, CDR1 is MRHNA, CDR2 SNTAGT. The CDR3 is made up of 17 amino acids. The V end was cut by 3 bases, the J end by 3 bases, with 15 bases between. CDR3 bases: TGTGCCAGCAGTGAAATTGGGTTGGCTTATGGGGCCAACGTCCTGACTTTC. Encoded protein: CASSEIGLAYGANVLTF.

This clone turned up a few times. Other nucleotide sequences in the sample specify the same CDR3. This chain joins TRBV18 and TRBJ2-2; unclear D gene. Germline lookup yields CDR1 KGHSH and CDR2 LQKENI. This CDR3 contains 12 residues. The germline V and J ends were trimmed by 3 bases and 1 base, with 0 bases remaining between them. CDR3 DNA sequence: TGTGCCAGCTCACCGAACACCGGGGAGCTGTTTTTT. Translated: CASSPNTGELFF.

The rearrangement joins TRBV2 to TRBJ1-5; D ambiguous. The ends were cut back, 0 bases at V and 0 bases at J, with 6 bases in the middle. Germline CDR1 and CDR2: SNHLY and FYNNEI. CDR3 length: 15 residues. The CDR3 DNA reads as TGTGCCAGCAGTGAAGCAGGGATTAGCAATCAGCCCCAGCATTTT. Translation: CASSEAGISNQPQHF.

This chain links TRBV10-3 with TRBJ2-7, with D possibly being TRBD1 (6 bases). The germline V gene has CDR1 ENHRY and CDR2 SYGVKD. Trimming removed 2 bases at V and 2 bases at J, with 10 bases between. This CDR3 comprises 14 residues. CDR3 sequence reads: CAISEGQLAYEQYF. DNA for the CDR3: TGTGCCATCAGTGAGGGACAGCTAGCCTACGAGCAGTACTTC.

The table lists this clone with a count of one. The chain couples TRBV9 to TRBJ2-4; no clear D gene. CDR1 and CDR2 (germline): SGDLS, YYNGEE. Trimming shortened V by 2 bases and J by 3 bases, and 15 bases separated the two germline ends. This CDR3 contains 16 residues. CDR3 sequence: CASSVSAVNGKNIQYF. The CDR3 DNA reads TGTGCCAGCAGCGTTAGTGCTGTCAACGGCAAAAACATTCAGTACTTC.

The J gene is TRBJ1-1, the V gene TRBV2; 9 bases are shared with TRBD1. Losses at the gene ends were 3 bases for V and 0 bases for J; bases not matched to a gene: 2. This CDR3 region has 15 residues. Germline V gene lookup returns CDR1 SNHLY and CDR2 FYNNEI. The CDR3 nucleotides read TGTGCCAGCAGTGACTGGACAGGGGTGAACACTGAAGCTTTCTTT. This codes for CASSDWTGVNTEAFF. Full variable domain (missing parts from reference TRBV2 and TRBJ1-1): EPEVTQTPSHQVTQMGQEVILRCVPISNHLYFYWYRQILGQKVEFLVSFYNNEISEKSEIFDDQFSVERPDGSNFTLKIRSTKLEDSAMYFCASSDWTGVNTEAFFGQGTRLTVV.

The V and J genes are TRBV27 and TRBJ1-6; D uncertain. The germline gives CDR1 MNHEY, CDR2 SMNVEV (reference sequence). The CDR3 consists of 13 residues. V was trimmed by 3 bases and J by 10 bases, leaving 10 bases between them. CDR3 in DNA: TGTGCCAGCAGTTTGGGAGGGAACTCACCCCTCCACTTT. It encodes CASSLGGNSPLHF.

The chain recombines TRBV12-2 with TRBJ1-5. TRBV12-2 is an annotated pseudogene. This CDR3 comprises 18 residues. CDR3 DNA sequence: TGTGCAAGTCGCCCCACAGCGACCCACGCTTATAGCAATCAGCCCCAGCATTTT. It codes for CASRPTATHAYSNQPQHF.

The chain links TRBV5-1 to TRBJ2-7, with TRBD2 matching over 10 bases. The V gene's germline CDR1 is SGHRS and CDR2 YFSETQ. V shed 4 bases, J shed 1 base, and the junction held 8 bases outside the gene matches. CDR3 length equals 16 residues. This CDR3 reads CASSSEGTSVSYEQYF. The CDR3 DNA reads as TGCGCCAGCAGCAGTGAAGGGACTAGCGTTTCCTACGAGCAGTACTTC.

The chain joins TRBV29-1 to TRBJ2-1; the match to TRBD1 covers 7 bases. Germline V gene lookup returns CDR1 SQVTM and CDR2 ANQGSEA. V lost 7 bases and J lost 4; bases outside the gene matches: 10. CDR3 length: 14 residues. CDR3 bases: TGCAGCGCTGAGGGGACAGCATGGTACAATGAGCAGTTCTTC. Translating it yields CSAEGTAWYNEQFF.

The rearrangement links TRBV18 to TRBJ1-4; D gene uncertain. From germline, CDR1 is KGHSH and CDR2 LQKENI. This CDR3 contains 16 residues. The V end was cut by 5 bases, the J end by 0 bases, with 13 bases between. This chain's CDR3 is CASSARRHTTNEKLFF. CDR3 DNA sequence: TGTGCCAGCTCAGCCCGGCGGCATACAACTAATGAAAAACTGTTTTTT.

The chain uses TRBV5-6 and TRBJ2-4; the match to TRBD2 covers 8 bases. Germline lookup yields CDR1 SGHDT and CDR2 YYEEEE. The CDR3 length is 16 residues. With 4 bases clipped from V and 7 bases from J, the junction kept 13 bases outside the gene matches. The CDR3 region has the DNA TGTGCCAGCAGCGCCCCCGGGGGGGTAAGGAAGAACATTCAGTACTTC. Translating it yields CASSAPGGVRKNIQYF. The full variable domain, its missing parts supplied by reference TRBV5-6 and TRBJ2-4, is DAGVTQSPTHLIKTRGQQVTLRCSPKSGHDTVSWYQQALGQGPQFIFQYYEEEERQRGNFPDRFSGHQFPNYSSELNVNALLLGDSALYLCASSAPGGVRKNIQYFGAGTRLSVL.

This chain links TRBV28 with TRBJ2-7, with TRBD1 identical over 10 bases. Germline V gene data show CDR1 as MDHEN and CDR2 as SYDVKM. CDR3 size: 15 residues. The V segment lost 5 bases and the J segment 2 bases; nucleotides outside the gene matches: 6. CDR3 DNA: TGTGCCAGCAGTCCCGGGACAGGGGAGGCCTACGAGCAGTACTTC. This gives the protein CASSPGTGEAYEQYF. Drawing the rest from reference TRBV28 and TRBJ2-7, the complete variable domain is DVKVTQSSRYLVKRTGEKVFLECVQDMDHENMFWYRQDPGLGLRLIYFSYDVKMKEKGDIPEGYSVSREKKERFSLILESASTNQTSMYLCASSPGTGEAYEQYFGPGTRLTVT.